The entry below describes one T cell receptor (beta chain). Total RNA amounting to 3,500 to 4,500 ng went into each TCR library. Following a re-call of the 5' RACE reads, TCRdb has one entry per CDR3 protein and lacks DNA. The repertoire shows 150,000 to 200,000 distinct CDR3 sequences; the top ten hold around 7%. This specimen belongs to a study of monozygotic twins with inflammatory bowel disease. From germline, CDR1 is SGHVS and CDR2 FQNEAQ. The CDR3 contains 13 residues. The receptor's source is a human donor with ulcerative colitis or Crohn's disease, or a healthy co-twin of an affected twin (not recorded which). The gene calls are TRBV7-8 and TRBJ2-1; with no DNA, the TCRdb D assignment of TRBD1 cannot be verified. Sequenced: blood. The CDR3 sequence is CASSGTLHNEQFF.